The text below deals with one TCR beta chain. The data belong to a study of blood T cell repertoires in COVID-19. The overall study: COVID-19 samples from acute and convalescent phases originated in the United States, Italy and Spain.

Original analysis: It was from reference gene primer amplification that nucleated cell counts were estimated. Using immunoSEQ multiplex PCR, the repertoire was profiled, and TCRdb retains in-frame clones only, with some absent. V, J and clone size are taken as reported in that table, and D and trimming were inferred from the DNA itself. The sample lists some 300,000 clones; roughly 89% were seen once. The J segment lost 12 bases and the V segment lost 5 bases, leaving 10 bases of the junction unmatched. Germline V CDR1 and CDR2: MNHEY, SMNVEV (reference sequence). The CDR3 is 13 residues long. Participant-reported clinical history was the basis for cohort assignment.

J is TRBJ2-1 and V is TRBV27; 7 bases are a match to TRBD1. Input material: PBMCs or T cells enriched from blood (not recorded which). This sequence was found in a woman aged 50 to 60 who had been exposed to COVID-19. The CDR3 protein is CASSVRPHRGQFF. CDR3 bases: TGTGCCAGCAGTGTCCGCCCACACAGGGGGCAGTTCTTC.